This T cell receptor (beta chain) originates from a study of blood T cells in healthy people across ages. A J-beta primer mix and a sample-barcoded 5' primer were used in a second PCR of roughly 6 to 12 cycles. Template switching added a 12-random-nucleotide identifier to every cDNA molecule. TCRdb fed the 5' RACE reads into MiXCR, producing one record per CDR3 protein. Of roughly 800,000 distinct CDR3 sequences in the sample, about 62% are singletons; the top ten hold approximately 23%. Regarding this clonotype: As yet, its antigen is unknown.

General study results and limits: Per million T cells, TCR beta diversity dropped roughly linearly as age increased. Naive CD4+ cells and diversity were both higher in long-lived donors than in aged donors.

Germline V gene lookup returns CDR1 MNHNY and CDR2 SVGAGI (reference sequence). Deletions cut 5 bases from V and 2 bases from J, with 6 bases between. The length of the CDR3 is 12 residues. The chain links TRBV6-6 to TRBJ2-5, with D unclear. What was sequenced was blood. This receptor was identified in a young man in good health. In DNA, the CDR3 is TGTGCCAGCAGTCGGCTTCAAGAGACCCAGTACTTC. Amino acid sequence: CASSRLQETQYF.